These T cell receptor beta chains were read from a single sample in a study of control samples from healthy donors and cancer patients. Generated by immunoSEQ multiplex PCR, the TCRdb table keeps only in-frame clones and is missing some. Here the sample spans tens of thousands of clones, around 90% being singletons. Sequenced input: PBMCs. Source of these receptors: a man in his sixties with colorectal cancer. Each CDR3 is given with its conserved first and last residue. A D gene is named only where the DNA matches it firmly. Rows give clone size only sometimes, using once, few, many, or a class for an expanded clone.

V gene: TRBV5-5; D gene: TRBD2; J gene: TRBJ2-1; clone size: -; CDR3 protein: CASSLALAGFNEQFF; CDR3 DNA: TGTGCCAGCAGCTTGGCACTAGCGGGATTCAATGAGCAGTTCTTC
V gene: TRBV6-5; D gene: TRBD1; J gene: TRBJ2-1; clone size: -; CDR3 protein: CASSGRGLWGNEQFF; CDR3 DNA: TGTGCCAGCAGCGGCAGGGGGCTATGGGGTAATGAGCAGTTCTTC
V gene: TRBV19; D gene: TRBD1; J gene: TRBJ1-1; clone size: -; CDR3 protein: CASSVQGALGTEAFF; CDR3 DNA: TGTGCCAGTAGTGTACAGGGGGCGCTGGGCACTGAAGCTTTCTTT
V gene: TRBV12-3/TRBV12-4; D gene: -; J gene: TRBJ1-1; clone size: few; CDR3 protein: CASMYGTEAFF; CDR3 DNA: TGTGCCAGCATGTACGGGACTGAAGCTTTCTTT
V gene: TRBV7-2; D gene: -; J gene: TRBJ1-2; clone size: -; CDR3 protein: CASSLARDGGYGYTF; CDR3 DNA: TGTGCCAGCAGCTTAGCCAGGGACGGGGGTTATGGCTACACCTTC
V gene: TRBV19; D gene: TRBD1; J gene: TRBJ1-5; clone size: -; CDR3 protein: CASSITGGGDQPQHF; CDR3 DNA: TGTGCCAGTAGTATAACAGGGGGCGGTGATCAGCCCCAGCATTTT
V gene: TRBV12-3/TRBV12-4; D gene: -; J gene: TRBJ2-5; clone size: -; CDR3 protein: CASSEVPVGTQYF; CDR3 DNA: TGTGCCAGCAGCGAGGTCCCCGTAGGGACCCAGTACTTC
V gene: TRBV6-2/TRBV6-3; D gene: -; J gene: TRBJ1-5; clone size: -; CDR3 protein: CASSYGEHQPQHF; CDR3 DNA: TGTGCCAGCAGTTACGGCGAACATCAGCCCCAGCATTTT
V gene: TRBV18; D gene: TRBD1; J gene: TRBJ2-2; clone size: -; CDR3 protein: CASSPRTGDTGELFF; CDR3 DNA: TGTGCCAGCTCACCCAGGACAGGGGACACCGGGGAGCTGTTTTTT
V gene: TRBV7-8; D gene: -; J gene: TRBJ2-6; clone size: -; CDR3 protein: CASSPTDSGANVLTF; CDR3 DNA: TGTGCCAGCAGCCCTACAGACTCTGGGGCCAACGTCCTGACTTTC
V gene: TRBV2; D gene: -; J gene: TRBJ2-2; clone size: -; CDR3 protein: CASRPKAGQLTGELFF; CDR3 DNA: TGTGCCAGCAGACCAAAAGCGGGACAATTGACCGGGGAGCTGTTTTTT
V gene: TRBV2; D gene: -; J gene: TRBJ1-2; clone size: -; CDR3 protein: CASRSQGTNGYTF; CDR3 DNA: TGTGCCAGCAGAAGTCAGGGGACCAATGGCTACACCTTC
V gene: TRBV19; D gene: -; J gene: TRBJ2-7; clone size: -; CDR3 protein: CASSIRQAAIYEQYF; CDR3 DNA: TGTGCCAGTAGTATTCGACAGGCGGCAATCTACGAGCAGTACTTC
V gene: TRBV30; D gene: -; J gene: TRBJ2-7; clone size: -; CDR3 protein: CAWSLPSYEQYF; CDR3 DNA: TGTGCCTGGAGTCTACCCTCCTACGAGCAGTACTTC
V gene: TRBV6-5; D gene: TRBD2; J gene: TRBJ2-1; clone size: -; CDR3 protein: CASNPGTSGDNEQFF; CDR3 DNA: TGTGCCAGCAACCCCGGGACTAGCGGGGACAATGAGCAGTTCTTC
V gene: TRBV5-4; D gene: -; J gene: TRBJ1-1; clone size: -; CDR3 protein: CASSLDRIDNEAFF; CDR3 DNA: TGTGCCAGCAGCTTGGATAGGATTGATAATGAAGCTTTCTTT
V gene: TRBV28; D gene: -; J gene: TRBJ2-1; clone size: -; CDR3 protein: CASRSYRASRDNEQFF; CDR3 DNA: TGTGCCAGCAGGAGCTACAGGGCCTCACGAGACAATGAGCAGTTCTTC
V gene: TRBV21-1; D gene: -; J gene: TRBJ2-2; clone size: -; CDR3 protein: CASVKAPNTGELFF; CDR3 DNA: TGTGCCAGTGTAAAAGCACCCAACACCGGGGAGCTGTTTTTT
V gene: TRBV2; D gene: TRBD1; J gene: TRBJ2-7; clone size: -; CDR3 protein: CASSEAGGTGESYEQYF; CDR3 DNA: TGTGCCAGCAGTGAAGCAGGGGGGACAGGGGAGTCCTACGAGCAGTACTTC
V gene: TRBV7-3; D gene: -; J gene: TRBJ2-2; clone size: -; CDR3 protein: CASSLGTGELFF; CDR3 DNA: TGTGCCAGCAGCCTGGGCACCGGGGAGCTGTTTTTT
V gene: TRBV4-2; D gene: -; J gene: TRBJ1-2; clone size: -; CDR3 protein: CASSQDRGHGITF; CDR3 DNA: TGTGCCAGCAGCCAAGATCGAGGACACGGAATCACCTTC
V gene: TRBV5-4; D gene: -; J gene: TRBJ2-1; clone size: -; CDR3 protein: CASSLEVGEQFF; CDR3 DNA: TGTGCCAGCAGCTTGGAAGTAGGTGAGCAGTTCTTC
V gene: TRBV6-2/TRBV6-3; D gene: TRBD1; J gene: TRBJ1-6; clone size: -; CDR3 protein: CASNPGGGQNSPLHF; CDR3 DNA: TGTGCCAGCAACCCTGGAGGGGGCCAAAATTCACCCCTCCACTTT
V gene: TRBV6-6; D gene: TRBD1; J gene: TRBJ1-1; clone size: -; CDR3 protein: CASSFRDRGGTEAFF; CDR3 DNA: TGTGCCAGCAGTTTCCGGGACAGGGGAGGCACTGAAGCTTTCTTT
V gene: TRBV3-1/TRBV3-2; D gene: -; J gene: TRBJ1-2; clone size: -; CDR3 protein: CASSPRTSGGYTF; CDR3 DNA: TGTGCCAGCAGCCCGAGGACAAGCGGGGGCTACACCTTC
V gene: TRBV10-3; D gene: -; J gene: TRBJ2-3; clone size: -; CDR3 protein: CAISESTPRDTQYF; CDR3 DNA: TGTGCCATCAGTGAGTCGACGCCGAGAGATACGCAGTATTTT
V gene: TRBV5-1; D gene: -; J gene: TRBJ1-5; clone size: -; CDR3 protein: CASSLDSNQPQHF; CDR3 DNA: TGCGCCAGCAGCCTAGACAGCAATCAGCCCCAGCATTTT
V gene: TRBV4-1; D gene: TRBD1; J gene: TRBJ2-2; clone size: -; CDR3 protein: CASSQAGTVNTGELFF; CDR3 DNA: TGCGCCAGCAGCCAGGCCGGGACAGTCAACACCGGGGAGCTGTTTTTT
V gene: TRBV10-3; D gene: TRBD1; J gene: TRBJ1-5; clone size: -; CDR3 protein: CAISEGTGGNQPQHF; CDR3 DNA: TGTGCCATCAGTGAGGGAACAGGGGGCAATCAGCCCCAGCATTTT
V gene: TRBV11-2; D gene: -; J gene: TRBJ1-1; clone size: -; CDR3 protein: CASSLARGGGWNEAFF; CDR3 DNA: TGTGCCAGCAGCTTAGCCCGGGGGGGCGGTTGGAATGAAGCTTTCTTT
V gene: TRBV4-1; D gene: TRBD1; J gene: TRBJ2-5; clone size: -; CDR3 protein: CASSQDLGTVRETQYF; CDR3 DNA: TGCGCCAGCAGCCAAGATCTCGGGACAGTAAGAGAGACCCAGTACTTC
V gene: TRBV3-1/TRBV3-2; D gene: -; J gene: TRBJ2-7; clone size: -; CDR3 protein: CASSHGGGRASYEQYF; CDR3 DNA: TGTGCCAGCAGCCACGGGGGAGGCAGGGCAAGCTACGAGCAGTACTTC
V gene: TRBV12-3/TRBV12-4; D gene: -; J gene: TRBJ1-4; clone size: -; CDR3 protein: CASSGGVREKLFF; CDR3 DNA: TGTGCCAGCAGTGGCGGGGTGAGGGAAAAACTGTTTTTT
V gene: TRBV5-1; D gene: -; J gene: TRBJ2-1; clone size: -; CDR3 protein: CASSFTAPFEQFF; CDR3 DNA: TGCGCCAGCAGCTTTACGGCGCCTTTTGAGCAGTTCTTC
V gene: TRBV19; D gene: -; J gene: TRBJ2-1; clone size: -; CDR3 protein: CASSMGRVYYNEQFF; CDR3 DNA: TGTGCCAGTAGTATGGGCAGGGTATACTACAATGAGCAGTTCTTC
V gene: TRBV10-3; D gene: TRBD2; J gene: TRBJ2-7; clone size: -; CDR3 protein: CAISESTSGGAGSYEQYF; CDR3 DNA: TGTGCCATCAGTGAGTCCACTAGCGGGGGGGCCGGATCCTACGAGCAGTACTTC
V gene: TRBV5-1; D gene: -; J gene: TRBJ2-5; clone size: once; CDR3 protein: CATQGTQYF; CDR3 DNA: TGCGCCACCCAGGGGACCCAGTACTTC
V gene: TRBV9; D gene: -; J gene: TRBJ2-3; clone size: once; CDR3 protein: CASSKEISTDTQYF; CDR3 DNA: TGTGCCAGCAGCAAGGAGATTAGCACAGATACGCAGTATTTT
V gene: TRBV4-1; D gene: -; J gene: TRBJ2-7; clone size: -; CDR3 protein: CASSQVLGRGRSYEQYF; CDR3 DNA: TGCGCCAGCAGCCAAGTTTTAGGACGGGGGCGCTCCTACGAGCAGTACTTC
V gene: TRBV5-6; D gene: TRBD1; J gene: TRBJ1-4; clone size: -; CDR3 protein: CASSFRTGSNEKLFF; CDR3 DNA: TGTGCCAGCAGCTTTCGGACAGGGTCCAATGAAAAACTGTTTTTT
V gene: TRBV6-6; D gene: TRBD2; J gene: TRBJ2-3; clone size: -; CDR3 protein: CASSYRLTSGGDTQYF; CDR3 DNA: TGTGCCAGCAGTTACCGTCTGACTAGCGGGGGGGATACGCAGTATTTT
V gene: TRBV4-1; D gene: TRBD2; J gene: TRBJ2-7; clone size: -; CDR3 protein: CASSPLLAEEQYF; CDR3 DNA: TGCGCCAGCAGCCCCTTACTAGCGGAAGAGCAGTACTTC
V gene: TRBV28; D gene: TRBD1; J gene: TRBJ2-7; clone size: -; CDR3 protein: CASRTFGQGTYEQYF; CDR3 DNA: TGTGCCAGCAGAACCTTCGGACAGGGAACTTACGAGCAGTACTTC
V gene: TRBV5-1; D gene: TRBD1; J gene: TRBJ1-5; clone size: -; CDR3 protein: CASSWTGGEDQPQHF; CDR3 DNA: TGCGCCAGCAGCTGGACAGGGGGAGAGGATCAGCCCCAGCATTTT
V gene: TRBV5-1; D gene: -; J gene: TRBJ1-4; clone size: -; CDR3 protein: CASSLDGVRISEKLFF; CDR3 DNA: TGCGCCAGCAGCTTGGATGGGGTCAGGATCAGCGAAAAACTGTTTTTT
V gene: TRBV27; D gene: -; J gene: TRBJ2-7; clone size: -; CDR3 protein: CASSPPHPGRHHEQYF; CDR3 DNA: TGTGCCAGCAGCCCCCCCCACCCGGGACGTCATCACGAGCAGTACTTC
V gene: TRBV7-2; D gene: -; J gene: TRBJ2-5; clone size: -; CDR3 protein: CASSLPPRSDQYF; CDR3 DNA: TGTGCCAGCAGCTTACCCCCACGTAGCGACCAGTACTTC
V gene: TRBV7-9; D gene: TRBD2; J gene: TRBJ2-3; clone size: -; CDR3 protein: CASSSRVSSGGHTDTQYF; CDR3 DNA: TGTGCCAGCAGCTCGCGGGTGTCCAGCGGGGGGCACACAGATACGCAGTATTTT
V gene: TRBV7-9; D gene: -; J gene: TRBJ1-4; clone size: -; CDR3 protein: CASSSNLGVRFREKLFF; CDR3 DNA: TGTGCCAGCAGCTCCAATCTAGGGGTACGGTTTCGTGAAAAACTGTTTTTT
V gene: TRBV28; D gene: TRBD1; J gene: TRBJ1-3; clone size: -; CDR3 protein: CASSQTGAGNTIYF; CDR3 DNA: TGTGCCAGCAGTCAGACAGGGGCTGGAAACACCATATATTTT
V gene: TRBV6-6; D gene: -; J gene: TRBJ2-7; clone size: -; CDR3 protein: CASGGRGGYEQYF; CDR3 DNA: TGTGCCAGCGGGGGGCGAGGGGGATACGAGCAGTACTTC
V gene: TRBV11-2; D gene: -; J gene: TRBJ1-2; clone size: -; CDR3 protein: CASSPLGGSYGYTF; CDR3 DNA: TGTGCCAGCAGCCCCCTCGGGGGTAGCTATGGCTACACCTTC
V gene: TRBV28; D gene: TRBD1; J gene: TRBJ1-2; clone size: -; CDR3 protein: CASSRTGGGGYTF; CDR3 DNA: TGTGCCAGCAGTCGGACAGGGGGGGGTGGCTACACCTTC
V gene: TRBV10-3; D gene: -; J gene: TRBJ1-1; clone size: -; CDR3 protein: CAISSEAETEAFF; CDR3 DNA: TGTGCCATCAGTTCAGAGGCAGAGACTGAAGCTTTCTTT
V gene: TRBV4-1; D gene: -; J gene: TRBJ2-3; clone size: -; CDR3 protein: CASSPGGGGTDTQYF; CDR3 DNA: TGCGCCAGCAGCCCCGGGGGCGGCGGCACAGATACGCAGTATTTT
V gene: TRBV4-3; D gene: -; J gene: TRBJ2-6; clone size: few; CDR3 protein: CASSQASLATGANVLTF; CDR3 DNA: TGCGCCAGCAGCCAAGCGTCCCTAGCGACTGGGGCCAACGTCCTGACTTTC
V gene: TRBV5-4; D gene: -; J gene: TRBJ2-2; clone size: -; CDR3 protein: CASSGAQGPSTGELFF; CDR3 DNA: TGTGCCAGCAGCGGAGCACAGGGCCCAAGCACCGGGGAGCTGTTTTTT
V gene: TRBV5-1; D gene: -; J gene: TRBJ2-2; clone size: -; CDR3 protein: CASSPTTVNTGELFF; CDR3 DNA: TGCGCCAGCAGCCCGACGACAGTGAACACCGGGGAGCTGTTTTTT
V gene: TRBV4-2; D gene: TRBD1; J gene: TRBJ2-7; clone size: -; CDR3 protein: CASRSGTGVHEQYF; CDR3 DNA: TGTGCCAGCAGGTCCGGGACAGGGGTCCACGAGCAGTACTTC